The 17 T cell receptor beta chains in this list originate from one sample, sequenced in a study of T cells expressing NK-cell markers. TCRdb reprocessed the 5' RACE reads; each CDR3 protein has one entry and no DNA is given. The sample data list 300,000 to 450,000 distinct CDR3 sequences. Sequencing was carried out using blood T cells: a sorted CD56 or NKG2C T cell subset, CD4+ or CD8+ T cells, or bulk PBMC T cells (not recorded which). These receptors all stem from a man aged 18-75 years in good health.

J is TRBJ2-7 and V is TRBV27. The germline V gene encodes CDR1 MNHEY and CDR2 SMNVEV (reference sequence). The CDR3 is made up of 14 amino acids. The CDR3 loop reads CASSLSFTSYEQYF.

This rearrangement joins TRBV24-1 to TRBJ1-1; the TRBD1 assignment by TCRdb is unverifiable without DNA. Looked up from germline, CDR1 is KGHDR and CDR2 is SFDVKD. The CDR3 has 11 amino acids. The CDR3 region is CATSLGAEAFF.

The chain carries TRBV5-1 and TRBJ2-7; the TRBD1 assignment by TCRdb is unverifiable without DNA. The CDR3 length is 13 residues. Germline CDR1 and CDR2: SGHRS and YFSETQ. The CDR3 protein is CASSLLVGAEQYF.

This CDR3 is CATSDPRTGRSGYTF. The chain combines TRBV24-1 with TRBJ1-2; lacking DNA, the TRBD1 call made by TCRdb goes unchecked. Looked up from germline, CDR1 is KGHDR and CDR2 is SFDVKD. The CDR3 sequence is 15 residues long.

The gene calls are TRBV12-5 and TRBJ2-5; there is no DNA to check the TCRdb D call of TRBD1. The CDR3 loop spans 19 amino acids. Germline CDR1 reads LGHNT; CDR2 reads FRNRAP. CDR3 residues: CASGLVRKRGPTREETQYF.

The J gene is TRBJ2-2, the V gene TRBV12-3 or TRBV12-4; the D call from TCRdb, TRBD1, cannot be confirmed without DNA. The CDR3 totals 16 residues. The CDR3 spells CASTRWYGGNTGELFF.

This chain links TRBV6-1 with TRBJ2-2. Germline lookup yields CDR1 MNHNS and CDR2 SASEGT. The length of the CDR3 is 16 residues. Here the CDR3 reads CASNLKTGANTGELFF.

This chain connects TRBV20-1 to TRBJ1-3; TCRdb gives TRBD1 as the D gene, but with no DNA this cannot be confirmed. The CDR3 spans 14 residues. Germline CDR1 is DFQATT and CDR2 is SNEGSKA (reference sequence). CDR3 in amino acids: CSAPWSGKSDTIYF.

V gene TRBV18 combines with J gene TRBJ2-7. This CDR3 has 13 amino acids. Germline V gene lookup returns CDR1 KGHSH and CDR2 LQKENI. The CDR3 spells CASSPGGFYEQYF.

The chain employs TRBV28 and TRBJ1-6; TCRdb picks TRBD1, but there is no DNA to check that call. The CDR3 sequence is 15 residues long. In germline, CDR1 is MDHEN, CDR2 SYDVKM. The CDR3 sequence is CASRPRDSHNSPLHF. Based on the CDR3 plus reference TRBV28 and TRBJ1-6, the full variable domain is DVKVTQSSRYLVKRTGEKVFLECVQDMDHENMFWYRQDPGLGLRLIYFSYDVKMKEKGDIPEGYSVSREKKERFSLILESASTNQTSMYLCASRPRDSHNSPLHFGNGTRLTVT.

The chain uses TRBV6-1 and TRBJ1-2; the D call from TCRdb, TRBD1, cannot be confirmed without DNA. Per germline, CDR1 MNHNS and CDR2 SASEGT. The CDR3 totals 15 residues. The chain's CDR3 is CASSEGLFRGHGYTF.

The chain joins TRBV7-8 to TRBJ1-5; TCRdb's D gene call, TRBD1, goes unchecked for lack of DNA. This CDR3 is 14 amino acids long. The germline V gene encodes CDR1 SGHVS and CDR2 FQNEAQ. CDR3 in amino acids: CASRATGPNQPQHF.

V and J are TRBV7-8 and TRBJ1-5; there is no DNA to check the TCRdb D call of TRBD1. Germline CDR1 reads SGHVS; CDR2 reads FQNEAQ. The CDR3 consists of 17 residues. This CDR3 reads CASSRAQGAGILLPQHF.

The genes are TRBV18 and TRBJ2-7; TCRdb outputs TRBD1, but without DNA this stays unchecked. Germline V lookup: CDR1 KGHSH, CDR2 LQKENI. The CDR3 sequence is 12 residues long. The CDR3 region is CASSRPGAEQYF.

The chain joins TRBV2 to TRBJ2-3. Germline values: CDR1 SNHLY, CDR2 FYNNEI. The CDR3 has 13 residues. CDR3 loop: CASSRSRADTQYF.

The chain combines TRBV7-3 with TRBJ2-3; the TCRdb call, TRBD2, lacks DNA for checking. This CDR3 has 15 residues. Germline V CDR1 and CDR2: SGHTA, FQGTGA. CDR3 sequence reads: CASSRGTTYTDTQYF.

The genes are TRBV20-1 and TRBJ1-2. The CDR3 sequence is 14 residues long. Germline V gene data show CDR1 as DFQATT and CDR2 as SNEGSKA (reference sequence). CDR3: CSATPPREPYGYTF.